The rows below give T cell receptor beta chains drawn from one sample of a study of OX40 agonist ivuxolimab in advanced cancers. The assay was immunoSEQ multiplex PCR, and TCRdb's table has in-frame clones only and misses some. Counted here are about 84,000 clones, about nine tenths occurring once; the ten biggest clones make up 0.15% to 0.2%. This specimen was CD4+ or CD8+ T cells sorted from blood, taken in a trial of the OX40 agonist ivuxolimab. These receptors all come from an adult with an advanced solid tumor such as melanoma, head and neck, liver or kidney cancer. CDR3s include the opening cysteine and the closing phenylalanine or tryptophan.

j_call cdr3_length v_call cdr3_aa
TRBJ2-7 14 TRBV11-3 CASSLGGGSYEQYF
TRBJ2-3 14 TRBV19 CASRRTSVPDTQYF
TRBJ1-1 17 TRBV2 CASTRSSGIVLNTEAFF
TRBJ2-7 13 TRBV5-1 CASSLALGYEQYF
TRBJ1-5 16 TRBV6-1 CASSDGTGNSNQPQHF
TRBJ1-3 14 TRBV11-2 CASSLRGNRNTIYF
TRBJ2-3 15 TRBV19 CASSQLKISTDTQYF
TRBJ2-3 16 TRBV27 CASSLFPAGYTDTQYF
TRBJ2-3 13 TRBV18 CASSPPNTDTQYF
TRBJ2-7 14 TRBV2 CAGRDAGVRDEQYF
TRBJ2-2 14 TRBV7-6 CASSLYEMTGELFF
TRBJ2-7 11 TRBV11-2 CASRQGNEQYF
TRBJ1-3 17 TRBV7-9 CASSLAGDGFSGNTIYF
TRBJ2-1 12 TRBV4-1 CASSRYMHEQFF
TRBJ2-7 14 TRBV27 CASSSLDGPYEQYF
TRBJ2-7 15 TRBV28 CASSKPGTGAGEQYF
TRBJ1-1 13 TRBV19 CASNYRVGTEAFF
TRBJ2-7 17 TRBV5-1 CASSLGARAMVGYEQYF
TRBJ2-3 16 TRBV27 CASSLRLAASTDTQYF
TRBJ2-1 13 TRBV7-8 CASSLRAYNEQFF
TRBJ2-3 14 TRBV4-1 CASSWTSGTDTQYF
TRBJ2-7 15 TRBV19 CASSMSGRRDPEQYF
TRBJ2-7 17 TRBV5-8 CASSRDSGSGIKYEQYF
TRBJ1-5 13 TRBV19 CASSVTGSQPQHF
TRBJ2-3 13 TRBV21-1 CANRGESTDTQYF
TRBJ2-3 15 TRBV19 CASSMTPTAPDTQYF